A selection of T cell receptor beta chains follows, all from one sample in a study of blood T cell repertoires in COVID-19. The protocol was immunoSEQ multiplex PCR, while the TCRdb copy is restricted to in-frame clones and leaves out a portion. This sample has some 130,000 clones, with 80% to 90% found just once. Sequenced sample: PBMCs or T cells enriched from blood (not recorded which). These receptors all stem from a man in his fifties or sixties who had recovered from COVID-19. CDR3s include the opening cysteine and the closing phenylalanine or tryptophan. A D gene is named only where the DNA matches it firmly. Only some rows state a clone size, as once, few, many or a class for expanded clones.

-	TRBV6-2/TRBV6-3	TRBD2	TRBJ2-1	TGTGCCAGCAGTTTCCCTAGCGGGCTCTACAATGAGCAGTTCTTC	CASSFPSGLYNEQFF
-	TRBV18	TRBD1	TRBJ1-3	TGTGCCAGCTCACTGGGACAGGGAAACACCATATATTTT	CASSLGQGNTIYF
-	TRBV3-1/TRBV3-2	-	TRBJ2-1	TGTGCCAGCAGCTCGGCCCTACGGGCCACAGGCATCAATGAGCAGTTCTTC	CASSSALRATGINEQFF
-	TRBV6-6	TRBD2	TRBJ2-5	TGTGCCAGCAGTCGGACTAGCGGGGGGGCCGGTCTCCAAGTTACCCAGTACTTC	CASSRTSGGAGLQVTQYF
-	TRBV5-1	TRBD1	TRBJ1-1	TGCGCCAGCAGCTTGGACCCAACAGGGGTGGGGAACACTGAAGCTTTCTTT	CASSLDPTGVGNTEAFF
-	TRBV3-1/TRBV3-2	TRBD1	TRBJ1-3	TGTGCCAGCAGCCCACGACAGGGACCTGGAAACACCATATATTTT	CASSPRQGPGNTIYF
-	TRBV6-1	-	TRBJ2-2	TGTGCCAGCAGTGAAACAGGATGGGTGCCCGGGGAGCTGTTTTTT	CASSETGWVPGELFF
-	TRBV6-5	-	TRBJ2-7	TGTGCCAGCAGTTACCTCCTCGAGCAGTACTTC	CASSYLLEQYF
once	TRBV15	-	TRBJ2-5	TGTGCCACCAGCAGTGCATGGAAGGGGGAGACCCAGTACTTC	CATSSAWKGETQYF
-	TRBV7-2	TRBD1	TRBJ2-5	TGTGCCAGCAGCTTAAGGGACAGGCAAGAGACCCAGTACTTC	CASSLRDRQETQYF
-	TRBV14	TRBD1	TRBJ1-5	TGTGCCAGCCGAACCGGGACAGGGGGCCCCTTTAGCAATCAGCCCCAGCATTTT	CASRTGTGGPFSNQPQHF
-	TRBV4-3	TRBD2	TRBJ2-3	TGCGCCAGCAGCCAAGAGCTAGCGGGGCGGCTAAATGGTGATACGCAGTATTTT	CASSQELAGRLNGDTQYF
-	TRBV3-1/TRBV3-2	-	TRBJ1-3	TGTGCCAGCAGCAAAAGACAGGAGAGTGACACCATATATTTT	CASSKRQESDTIYF
-	TRBV4-1	-	TRBJ2-1	TGCGCCAGCAGCCATGGAAAGGGCGGGACCTCCTACAATGAGCAGTTCTTC	CASSHGKGGTSYNEQFF
-	TRBV2	-	TRBJ2-1	TGTGCCAGCAGTGGGGAGCAAGTGGGCAATGAGCAGTTCTTC	CASSGEQVGNEQFF
-	TRBV29-1	-	TRBJ1-2	TGCAGCGTTGAACGGGCAAGGGGTGGCTACACCTTC	CSVERARGGYTF
once	TRBV2	-	TRBJ1-5	TGTGCCAGCAGTGATCAGGGGCTGAGGAATCAGCCCCAGCATTTT	CASSDQGLRNQPQHF
-	TRBV14	TRBD1	TRBJ1-3	TGTGCCAGCAGAGGACAGGGAACTGGAGGAAACACCATATATTTT	CASRGQGTGGNTIYF
-	TRBV6-5	-	TRBJ2-1	TGTGCCAGCAGTTACGGTGAGGACACGCCTCTGGGTGAGCAGTTCTTC	CASSYGEDTPLGEQFF
-	TRBV6-5	TRBD1	TRBJ1-1	TGTGCCAGCAGAGCCGGGACAGGTAACACTGAAGCTTTCTTT	CASRAGTGNTEAFF
-	TRBV3-1/TRBV3-2	-	TRBJ1-1	TGTGCCAGCAGCCCAAAAAGGGACACCAGGAACACTGAAGCTTTCTTT	CASSPKRDTRNTEAFF
-	TRBV20-1	-	TRBJ2-4	TGCAGTGCTAGAGATGGGGCAGGACAGTACTTC	CSARDGAGQYF
-	TRBV5-1	-	TRBJ2-3	TGCGCCAGCAGCAGACAGGACAGAAACACAGATACGCAGTATTTT	CASSRQDRNTDTQYF
-	TRBV5-4	-	TRBJ2-7	TGTGCCAGCAGCCGGATAGGGACTCCTTCGAAGTACGAGCAGTACTTC	CASSRIGTPSKYEQYF
-	TRBV7-3	-	TRBJ1-2	TGTGCCAGCAGCTCAAACGCCTACTTGTATGGCTACACCTTC	CASSSNAYLYGYTF
few	TRBV28	TRBD2	TRBJ2-1	TGTGCCAGCAAAACTAGCGGGGTTTACAATGAGCAGTTCTTC	CASKTSGVYNEQFF
-	TRBV18	-	TRBJ2-1	TGTGCCAGCTCACCTACCGCAACCGGTGAGCAGTTCTTC	CASSPTATGEQFF
-	TRBV7-9	TRBD1	TRBJ1-4	TGTGCCAGCAGCGCCACCGGGACAGGGGACGAAAAACTGTTTTTT	CASSATGTGDEKLFF
-	TRBV24-1	-	TRBJ1-2	TGTGCCACCAGTGATTTCCAGGCTACCTATGGCTACACCTTC	CATSDFQATYGYTF
-	TRBV7-9	-	TRBJ1-1	TGTGCCAGCAGCTTTCCTGGGACTGTGGCTTTCTTT	CASSFPGTVAFF
-	TRBV18	-	TRBJ1-5	TGTGCCAGCTCACCCTTTACAGATCAGCCCCAGCATTTT	CASSPFTDQPQHF
-	TRBV24-1	-	TRBJ2-3	TGTGCCACCAGTGCTGCGAGAGGCACAGATACGCAGTATTTT	CATSAARGTDTQYF
-	TRBV20-1	-	TRBJ2-1	TGCAGTGCTCCCGCAGGGTTTGAGCAGTTCTTC	CSAPAGFEQFF
-	TRBV11-3	TRBD1	TRBJ2-5	TGTGCCAGCAGCCCGGGACAGGGCGAGGGGGAGACCCAGTACTTC	CASSPGQGEGETQYF
-	TRBV5-1	-	TRBJ1-1	TGCGCCAGCAGCCTGACAGGCGACAGGAACACTGAAGCTTTCTTT	CASSLTGDRNTEAFF
-	TRBV28	TRBD2	TRBJ2-1	TGTGCCAGCAGTTTAAGCGGGGGGAGCTCCTACAATGAGCAGTTCTTC	CASSLSGGSSYNEQFF
-	TRBV28	TRBD2	TRBJ2-1	TGTGCCGGGAAGGCGGGAGGTTCGGTTGAGCAGTTCTTC	CAGKAGGSVEQFF
-	TRBV10-3	TRBD2	TRBJ2-5	TGTGCCATCAGTCGGTTAGCGGGGGATGGAGAGACCCAGTACTTC	CAISRLAGDGETQYF
few	TRBV3-1/TRBV3-2	-	TRBJ2-3	TGTGCCAGCAGCCAAATGGCTTCTAGCACAGATACGCAGTATTTT	CASSQMASSTDTQYF
few	TRBV7-6	TRBD2	TRBJ2-2	TGTGCCAGCAGCTTAGGTCTAGCGGGAGTGGCCGGGGAGCTGTTTTTT	CASSLGLAGVAGELFF
-	TRBV14	TRBD1	TRBJ1-1	TGTGCCAGCAGCCTCCTTGACAGGGCTGAAGCTTTCTTT	CASSLLDRAEAFF
once	TRBV28	TRBD1	TRBJ1-5	TGTGCCAGCACCCCGGGGACAGGGGGCAGACAGCCCCAGCATTTT	CASTPGTGGRQPQHF
-	TRBV4-3	-	TRBJ2-3	TGCGCCAGCAGCCGGCTAATGACTAGTCTCCTCGGCACAGATACGCAGTATTTT	CASSRLMTSLLGTDTQYF
-	TRBV20-1	-	TRBJ1-2	TGCAGTGCTAGTAAGCAGGGGAGTTGGTATGGCTACACCTTC	CSASKQGSWYGYTF
-	TRBV6-2/TRBV6-3	-	TRBJ2-7	TGTGCCAGCAGTTACGGGAGTGGCAGACGATACGAGCAGTACTTC	CASSYGSGRRYEQYF
once	TRBV11-2	TRBD2	TRBJ2-1	TGTGCCAGCAGCTTTCCCCGGGGGACGGGAGGGCGGAAAAATGAGCAGTTCTTC	CASSFPRGTGGRKNEQFF
-	TRBV28	-	TRBJ2-2	TGTGCCAGCAGTTTCGTGTCCGGGGAGTCCGGGGAGCTGTTTTTT	CASSFVSGESGELFF